This is a list of T cell receptor beta chains from one sample in a study of shared clonotypes between healthy human individuals. Measured with immunoSEQ multiplex PCR; TCRdb has only the in-frame clones, and not every one. The data show more than 2 million clones, around 95% seen once. The material sequenced was naive CD8+ T cells from PBMCs. All receptors come from a man aged 18 to 29 in good health. Some clones in this sample may be carry-over from other donors' samples. Both conserved end residues are part of each CDR3. The order of the fields is J gene, clone size, D gene, V gene, CDR3 protein, CDR3 DNA. D genes are given only for firm matches. Expanded clones are given a class, and other clones once, few, many or no size at all.

TRBJ2-7 | - | - | TRBV4-2 | CASSQDIAGAYEQYF | TGTGCCAGCAGCCAAGATATTGCAGGAGCCTACGAGCAGTACTTC
TRBJ1-1 | few | - | TRBV28 | CASQRGRANTEAFF | TGTGCCAGCCAAAGAGGCAGAGCTAACACTGAAGCTTTCTTT
TRBJ1-1 | once | TRBD1 | TRBV7-9 | CASSSRTGRGTEAFF | TGTGCCAGCAGCTCCCGGACAGGGCGGGGCACTGAAGCTTTCTTT
TRBJ1-5 | - | TRBD1 | TRBV28 | CASGDRGGQPQHF | TGTGCCAGCGGCGACAGGGGAGGTCAGCCCCAGCATTTT
TRBJ2-2 | - | TRBD1 | TRBV9 | CASTTPSDRGRNTGELFF | TGTGCCAGCACCACCCCGTCCGACAGGGGGCGGAACACCGGGGAGCTGTTTTTT
TRBJ1-2 | - | - | TRBV11-2 | CASSLDSRGTNYGYTF | TGTGCCAGCAGCTTAGACTCGCGGGGGACTAACTATGGCTACACCTTC
TRBJ2-1 | - | - | TRBV10-1 | CASSESKGKASDEQFF | TGCGCCAGCAGTGAGTCAAAGGGGAAAGCTAGCGATGAGCAGTTCTTC
TRBJ1-5 | - | - | TRBV5-4 | CASSLALQGRISNQPQHF | TGTGCCAGCAGCTTGGCATTACAGGGCCGCATTAGCAATCAGCCCCAGCATTTT
TRBJ2-4 | once | - | TRBV13 | CASSSRSAKNIQYF | TGTGCCAGCAGCTCCCGCTCAGCCAAAAACATTCAGTACTTC
TRBJ2-4 | - | - | TRBV27 | CASSFGPSLAKNIQYF | TGTGCCAGCAGTTTTGGGCCGTCTCTAGCCAAAAACATTCAGTACTTC
TRBJ2-1 | - | - | TRBV7-9 | CASSPDWNEQFF | TGTGCCAGCAGCCCGGACTGGAATGAGCAGTTCTTC
TRBJ2-3 | - | - | TRBV11-2 | CASSPSRSGTDTQYF | TGTGCCAGCAGCCCAAGCAGGAGCGGCACAGATACGCAGTATTTT
TRBJ1-1 | - | - | TRBV6-5 | CASSYSLELGEAFF | TGTGCCAGCAGTTATTCGTTGGAATTAGGTGAAGCTTTCTTT
TRBJ2-2 | - | - | TRBV25-1 | CASSESGGTGELFF | TGTGCCAGCAGTGAATCCGGGGGCACCGGGGAGCTGTTTTTT
TRBJ2-1 | - | - | TRBV28 | CASSTTPVGRWDEQFF | TGTGCCAGCAGCACTACTCCAGTGGGGAGATGGGATGAGCAGTTCTTC
TRBJ1-6 | - | - | TRBV4-1 | CASSQSPGTNSPLHF | TGCGCCAGCAGCCAATCCCCGGGGACCAATTCACCCCTCCACTTT
TRBJ2-1 | - | - | TRBV15 | CATSRVPAGTETNEQFF | TGTGCCACCAGCAGAGTTCCCGCCGGGACGGAGACTAATGAGCAGTTCTTC
TRBJ1-4 | - | - | TRBV4-2 | CASSQELPQHPFF | TGTGCCAGCAGCCAAGAGCTTCCTCAACATCCGTTTTTT
TRBJ1-5 | - | - | TRBV19 | CASSASREGNQPQHF | TGTGCCAGTTCTGCTTCCCGGGAAGGGAATCAGCCCCAGCATTTT
TRBJ1-2 | - | TRBD1 | TRBV5-6 | CASSLGSTGVHYGYTF | TGTGCCAGCAGCTTGGGGTCGACAGGGGTTCACTATGGCTACACCTTC